The next 22 T cell receptor beta chains were all read from a single sample in a study of sequential checkpoint blockade in melanoma. The sample's treatment: randomized to nivolumab then ipilimumab (arm A) or the reverse (arm B). Method: immunoSEQ multiplex PCR; TCRdb's copy keeps in-frame clones and lacks some. The profile shows about 17,000 clones, roughly 70% of them singletons. This material consisted of CD8+ T cells sorted from blood (inferred from file names), taken from a patient given nivolumab and ipilimumab in sequence. The receptors stem from a human donor with melanoma.

This clone was seen once. The V and J genes are TRBV6-1 and TRBJ1-4; D unresolved. V was clipped by 4 bases and J by 0 bases, with 9 bases between them. Germline assignment: CDR1 MNHNS and CDR2 SASEGT. The CDR3 is 15 residues long. DNA of the CDR3: TGTGCCAGCAGTGTAGGCGGTGCAACTAATGAAAAACTGTTTTTT. Protein: CASSVGGATNEKLFF.

The V and J genes are TRBV30 and TRBJ2-7; tentatively, D is TRBD1 (5 bases). Per the germline V gene, CDR1 is GTSNPN and CDR2 is SVGIG (reference sequence). This CDR3 is 13 amino acids long. V dropped 2 bases and J dropped 5 bases, with 13 bases sitting between them. The CDR3 DNA sequence: TGTGCCTGGAGTTTTGGGGAAGGGGACGAGCAGTACTTC. Translation: CAWSFGEGDEQYF.

The rearrangement uses TRBV9 and TRBJ2-5; 8 positions agree with TRBD2. With the DNA end fitting TRBJ2-7 better, the J assignment may be wrong. CDR3 size: 18 residues. Germline CDR1 SGDLS, CDR2 YYNGEE. The CDR3 sequence: CASSAGRGLVGNYYEQYF. CDR3 DNA: TGTGCCAGCAGCGCGGGAAGGGGACTAGTGGGCAACTACTACGAGCAGTACTTC.

This chain connects TRBV29-1 to TRBJ2-3; TRBD2 matches 10 bases. V lost 5 bases, J lost 5 bases, and 13 bases stayed unmatched. This CDR3 comprises 16 residues. CDR1 SQVTM and CDR2 ANQGSEA come from the germline V gene. CDR3 coding DNA: TGCAGCGTTTTTAGGGGTAGCGGGGGGTTTGAAGATACGCAGTATTTT. As protein: CSVFRGSGGFEDTQYF.

This sequence joins TRBV19 and TRBJ2-7; D uncertain. There are 15 residues in the CDR3. V lost 0 bases, J lost 6 bases, and 15 bases lay in between. Germline-derived CDR1 and CDR2 are LNHDA and SQIVND (reference sequence). CDR3 nucleotide sequence: TGTGCCAGTAGTATAGACCTAATCCCCCTTTCCGAGCAGTACTTC. Translation gives CASSIDLIPLSEQYF.

The chain has TRBV9 and TRBJ1-1; D may be TRBD1 (6 bases). Germline V gene sequence: CDR1 SGDLS, CDR2 YYNGEE. The length of the CDR3 is 14 residues. V was shortened by 4 bases and J by 3 bases, with 13 bases between the two germline ends. The CDR3 is CASSPGGADTEAFF. The CDR3 region has the DNA TGTGCCAGCAGCCCCGGGGGGGCTGACACTGAAGCTTTCTTT.

V gene TRBV27 combines with J gene TRBJ2-2, with D hard to call. This CDR3 contains 15 residues. Per the germline V gene, CDR1 is MNHEY and CDR2 is SMNVEV (reference sequence). With 3 bases removed from V and 5 bases from J, the gap between germline ends came to 13 bases. The CDR3 DNA sequence: TGTGCCAGCAGTTTCCTCCCGACAACAACCGGGGAGCTGTTTTTT. Its protein is CASSFLPTTTGELFF.

The chain carries TRBV13 and TRBJ2-7; 7 bases are a match to TRBD1. The CDR3 runs to 14 residues. CDR1 and CDR2 from the germline V gene are PRHDT and FYEKMQ (reference sequence). Germline trimming cut 4 bases from V and 5 bases from J; bases unmatched to any gene: 8. The CDR3 loop is CASSSSRGFDEQYF. In DNA, the CDR3 is TGTGCCAGCAGCTCCTCCAGGGGGTTCGACGAGCAGTACTTC.

This clone came up a few times. The gene calls are TRBV5-6 and TRBJ1-6; D remains ambiguous. Germline CDR1 and CDR2: SGHDT and YYEEEE. Trimming pared 4 bases from V and 6 bases from J, leaving 17 bases between. The CDR3 totals 16 residues. The CDR3, as DNA: TGTGCCAGCAGCCCTCGTGTCACCGGTGTTAATTCACCCCTCCACTTT. Residues: CASSPRVTGVNSPLHF.

This clone was picked up a small number of times. The chain has TRBV4-1 and TRBJ1-1; tentatively, D is TRBD1 (6 bases). Germline values: CDR1 MGHRA, CDR2 YSYEKL. This CDR3 is built from 15 residues. The V end lost 1 base, the J end lost 5 bases, and 14 bases lay between the germline ends. The DNA of the CDR3 is TGCGCCAGCAGCCAAGTCCAAGGGGGGGGAACTGAAGCTTTCTTT. Translation: CASSQVQGGGTEAFF.

J is TRBJ1-2 and V is TRBV27, with TRBD1 matching over 9 bases. The germline V gene encodes CDR1 MNHEY and CDR2 SMNVEV (reference sequence). The CDR3 spans 15 residues. Unmatched junction bases numbered 9, after V lost 6 bases and J lost 4 bases. The CDR3 sequence is CASRDRDRESYGYTF. The CDR3 nucleotides are TGTGCCAGCAGGGACCGGGACAGGGAGAGCTATGGCTACACCTTC.

This chain connects TRBV4-1 to TRBJ2-5, with a possible D match to TRBD1 (6 bases). This CDR3 is 15 amino acids long. Germline CDR1 is MGHRA and CDR2 is YSYEKL. V lost 1 base, J lost 4 bases, and 13 bases lay in between. The CDR3 spells CASSQVPAGVETQYF. CDR3 DNA sequence: TGCGCCAGCAGCCAAGTCCCGGCAGGGGTAGAGACCCAGTACTTC.

V usage is TRBV2 and J usage is TRBJ2-1; 10 bases match TRBD2. The V segment lost 4 bases and the J segment 6 bases; nucleotides outside the gene matches: 6. Germline V CDR1 and CDR2: SNHLY, FYNNEI. The CDR3 sequence is 15 residues long. CDR3 region: CASSVPSGRGNEQFF. CDR3 DNA: TGTGCCAGCAGTGTCCCTAGCGGGAGAGGCAATGAGCAGTTCTTC.

The rearrangement uses TRBV7-9 and TRBJ1-1; a weak D match, TRBD1 (5 bases). The CDR3 consists of 14 residues. CDR1 SEHNR and CDR2 FQNEAQ come from the germline V gene (reference sequence). Trimming left V 3 bases short and J 0 bases short, with 8 bases between. CDR3 residues: CASSFSGMNTEAFF. The CDR3 nucleotides read TGTGCCAGCAGCTTCTCAGGGATGAACACTGAAGCTTTCTTT.

There are a few counts of this clone. Here the CDR3 DNA reads TGTGCCTGGAGGCCAACAGGGGAACCTAGTGCGGAGCAGTACTTC. Translated: CAWRPTGEPSAEQYF. The J gene is TRBJ2-7, the V gene TRBV30; 7 bases map to TRBD1. CDR3 length: 15 residues. The germline V gene encodes CDR1 GTSNPN and CDR2 SVGIG (reference sequence). J was trimmed by 7 bases and V by 3 bases; bases with no gene match: 15.

The chain employs TRBV2 and TRBJ2-1; 14 positions match TRBD2. Germline V gene data show CDR1 as SNHLY and CDR2 as FYNNEI. This CDR3 has 17 amino acids. V was clipped by 4 bases and J by 3 bases; unmatched bases: 5. The chain's CDR3 is CASSGTSGGIRYNEQFF. In nucleotides, the CDR3 is TGTGCCAGCAGTGGGACTAGCGGGGGGATCCGCTACAATGAGCAGTTCTTC.

V gene TRBV30 combines with J gene TRBJ2-7, with a possible D match to TRBD1 (6 bases). This CDR3 has 14 amino acids. V dropped 3 bases and J dropped 3 bases, with 15 bases sitting between them. The germline V gene has CDR1 GTSNPN and CDR2 SVGIG (reference sequence). The CDR3 reads CAWSGQQTLYEQYF. The CDR3 DNA sequence: TGTGCCTGGAGCGGACAGCAAACCCTCTACGAGCAGTACTTC.

This rearrangement joins TRBV5-5 to TRBJ1-1; the D gene is possibly TRBD1 (5 bases). With 4 bases removed from V and 7 bases from J, the gap between germline ends came to 20 bases. The CDR3 runs 15 residues. Per the germline V gene, CDR1 is SGHKS and CDR2 is YYEKEE (reference sequence). CDR3: CASSGPEQGRGEAFF. The CDR3 region has the DNA TGTGCCAGCAGCGGGCCGGAGCAGGGAAGAGGTGAAGCTTTCTTT. The entire variable domain, with the rest obtained from reference TRBV5-5 and TRBJ1-1, is as follows: DAGVTQSPTHLIKTRGQQVTLRCSPISGHKSVSWYQQVLGQGPQFIFQYYEKEERGRGNFPDRFSARQFPNYSSELNVNALLLGDSALYLCASSGPEQGRGEAFFGQGTRLTVV.

The chain combines TRBV11-2 with TRBJ2-1, with TRBD2 as a possible D gene (5 bases). The CDR3 consists of 15 residues. Germline assignment: CDR1 SGHAT and CDR2 FQNNGV. V lost 1 base, J lost 10 bases, and 17 bases lay in between. The DNA of the CDR3 is TGTGCCAGCAGCTTAGGCGACACCGGGGTTTGGGAGCAGTTCTTC. It yields the protein CASSLGDTGVWEQFF.

This chain links TRBV27 with TRBJ2-5; a possible D gene is TRBD1 (6 bases). The germline V gene encodes CDR1 MNHEY and CDR2 SMNVEV (reference sequence). This CDR3 spans 15 amino acids. Trimming cost V 5 bases and J 6 bases, with 19 bases left between them. CDR3 bases: TGTGCCAGCAGTGCACGACAGGACCCGATCCAGACCCAGTACTTC. Protein: CASSARQDPIQTQYF.

This clone occurred a few times. J is TRBJ2-1 and V is TRBV10-3; D is undetermined. This CDR3 has 12 amino acids. The germline V gene has CDR1 ENHRY and CDR2 SYGVKD. V lost 2 bases, J lost 4 bases, and 3 bases lay in between. The CDR3 here is CAISEPYNEQFF. DNA for the CDR3: TGTGCCATCAGTGAGCCTTACAATGAGCAGTTCTTC.

The V and J genes are TRBV9 and TRBJ2-3; 8 bases are a match to TRBD2. The CDR3 has 14 amino acids. CDR1 and CDR2 from the germline V gene are SGDLS and YYNGEE. V lost 3 bases and J lost 4; bases outside the gene matches: 4. The CDR3 region has the DNA TGTGCCAGCAGCGCCGGCGGGGGGCCAGATACGCAGTATTTT. Translated, it gives CASSAGGGPDTQYF.